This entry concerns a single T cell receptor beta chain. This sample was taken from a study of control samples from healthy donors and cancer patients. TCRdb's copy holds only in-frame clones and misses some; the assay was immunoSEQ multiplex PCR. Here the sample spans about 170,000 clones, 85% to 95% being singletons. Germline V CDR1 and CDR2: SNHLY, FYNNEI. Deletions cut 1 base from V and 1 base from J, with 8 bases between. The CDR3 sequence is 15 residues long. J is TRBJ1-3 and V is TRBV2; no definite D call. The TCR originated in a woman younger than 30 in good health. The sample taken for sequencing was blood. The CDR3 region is CASSEGVGSGNTIYF. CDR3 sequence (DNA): TGTGCCAGCAGTGAAGGGGTAGGGTCTGGAAACACCATATATTTT.